One sample yielded the 30 T cell receptor beta chains listed below, sequenced in a study of prognosis after radiotherapy for stage I lung cancer. Two-round multiplex PCR amplified TCR beta CDR3 from genomic DNA. The first PCR round targeted every TRBV and TRBJ gene with specific primers. TCRdb independently ran MiXCR on the multiplex PCR reads; one entry per CDR3 protein. This sample yields around 30,000 distinct CDR3 sequences, of which more than 25% are seen a single time; roughly 12% belongs to the top ten. Source: PBMCs, taken before or after stereotactic body radiation therapy (not recorded which). The receptor source for this set is a donor over 45 with non-small cell lung cancer.

The chain has TRBV6-2 or TRBV6-3 and TRBJ2-7; 10 bases are shared with TRBD1. The ends lost 6 bases at V and 7 bases at J; junction bases unmatched: 12. Germline CDR1 is MNHEY and CDR2 is SVGEGT. CDR3 size: 15 residues. The CDR3 coding sequence is TGTGCCAGCAGCTGGACCGTGACAGGGGGCTGGGAGCAGTACTTC. Its protein product is CASSWTVTGGWEQYF.

This clonotype occurred many times. The chain combines TRBV28 with TRBJ1-5; the D gene is possibly TRBD1 (6 bases). The V gene lost 5 bases and the J gene lost 5 bases, with 16 bases spanning the gap. There are 15 residues in the CDR3. Germline CDR1 and CDR2: MDHEN and SYDVKM. CDR3 sequence: CASSVVGRGDQPQHF. DNA of the CDR3: TGTGCCAGCAGTGTCGTCGGCAGGGGCGATCAGCCCCAGCATTTT.

This clonotype appeared once. This chain joins TRBV6-2 or TRBV6-3 and TRBJ2-2, with D maybe TRBD2 (6 bases). The CDR3 spans 17 residues. Germline loops: CDR1 MNHEY, CDR2 SVGEGT. Trimming stripped 6 bases from V and 0 bases from J, with 17 bases between. The CDR3 spells CASSLSIGTANTGELFF. DNA for the CDR3: TGTGCCAGCAGCCTATCTATAGGGACTGCGAACACCGGGGAGCTGTTTTTT.

This clonotype was observed many times. One base away lies a much larger clone, so this may be a sequencing read error. This chain joins TRBV6-5 and TRBJ2-7; D uncertain. This CDR3 region has 13 residues. V gave up 4 bases and J gave up 2 bases, with 9 bases separating them. Germline CDR1 is MNHEY and CDR2 is SVGAGI. The DNA for the CDR3 is TGTGCCAGCAGTTTCGACAACCCCTACGAGCAGTACTTC. Its translation: CASSFDNPYEQYF.

In this sample, this clonotype turned up many times. This chain connects TRBV18 to TRBJ1-5; 9 nucleotides line up with TRBD1. Germline V CDR1 and CDR2: KGHSH, LQKENI. With V trimmed by 2 bases and J by 6 bases, 2 bases remained unmatched. The CDR3 has 14 amino acids. The CDR3 region has the DNA TGTGCCAGCTCACCAGAGACAGGGGGTCAGCCCCAGCATTTT. Translating it yields CASSPETGGQPQHF. The full variable domain, its missing parts supplied by reference TRBV18 and TRBJ1-5, is NAGVMQNPRHLVRRRGQEARLRCSPMKGHSHVYWYRQLPEEGLKFMVYLQKENIIDESGMPKERFSAEFPKEGPSILRIQQVVRGDSAAYFCASSPETGGQPQHFGDGTRLSIL.

This clonotype was seen repeatedly, ten times or more. The chain employs TRBV19 and TRBJ2-1; D gene ambiguous. V was clipped by 4 bases and J by 5 bases, with 3 bases between them. This CDR3 is 11 amino acids long. CDR1 is LNHDA and CDR2 is SQIVND in the germline V gene (reference sequence). Written as DNA, the CDR3 is TGTGCCAGTAGTAACCACAATGAGCAGTTCTTC. This sequence encodes CASSNHNEQFF.

A word on this clonotype: With a much larger clone just one base away, this may be a read error. The chain recombines TRBV7-2 with TRBJ2-5, with a tentative D call TRBD1 (6 bases). CDR3 length equals 14 residues. V lost 1 base, J lost 5 bases, and 11 bases lay in between. Germline assignment: CDR1 SGHTA and CDR2 FQGNSA. The CDR3 here is CASSLGFGQETQYF. The DNA of the CDR3 is TGTGCCAGCAGCTTAGGATTTGGACAGGAGACCCAGTACTTC. The complete variable domain, with remaining parts taken from reference TRBV7-2 and TRBJ2-5, reads GAGVSQSPSNKVTEKGKDVELRCDPISGHTALYWYRQSLGQGLEFLIYFQGNSAPDKSGLPSDRFSAERTGGSVSTLTIQRTQQEDSAVYLCASSLGFGQETQYFGPGTRLLVL.

Here the CDR3 DNA reads TGTGCCAGCAGTGGTCTACAGGGAAATAGATGTGATGAGCAGTTCTTC. Translated, it gives CASSGLQGNRCDEQFF. The chain uses TRBV6-2 or TRBV6-3 and TRBJ2-1; D might be TRBD1 (6 bases). The length of the CDR3 is 16 residues. Trimming pared 5 bases from V and 8 bases from J, leaving 22 bases between. The germline gives CDR1 MNHEY, CDR2 SVGEGT.

In regard to this clonotype: It differs at one base from a far larger clone, so likely a read error. This chain joins TRBV6-4 and TRBJ2-2, with no clear D. The germline V and J ends were trimmed by 8 bases and 4 bases, with 8 bases remaining between them. This CDR3 is built from 12 residues. Per the germline V gene, CDR1 is MRHNA and CDR2 is SNTAGT. In nucleotides, the CDR3 is TGTGCCAGCTCAGGCCTCACCGGGGAGCTGTTTTTT. The encoded protein is CASSGLTGELFF.

This clonotype was recorded many times. The V and J genes are TRBV7-8 and TRBJ2-4, with D perhaps assigned TRBD1 or TRBD2 (5 bases each). Trimming left V 1 base short and J 4 bases short, with 11 bases between. Germline CDR1 reads SGHVS; CDR2 reads FQNEAQ. The CDR3 covers 15 residues. DNA of the CDR3: TGTGCCAGCAGCTTAGGGGGCCGGGGAAAAAACATTCAGTACTTC. Translating it yields CASSLGGRGKNIQYF.

The chain employs TRBV20-1 and TRBJ2-1, with 8 bases that match TRBD2. Germline V gene data show CDR1 as DFQATT and CDR2 as SNEGSKA (reference sequence). The length of the CDR3 is 15 residues. With V trimmed by 2 bases and J by 7 bases, 10 bases remained unmatched. The CDR3 loop is CSARRTGGPGNEQFF. The CDR3 coding sequence is TGCAGTGCTAGACGGACGGGAGGGCCAGGAAATGAGCAGTTCTTC.

This clonotype was found many times. The CDR3 region is CASSPYSVSGNTIYF. Here the CDR3 DNA reads TGTGCCAGCAGCCCTTACAGCGTCTCTGGAAACACCATATATTTT. This chain connects TRBV7-2 to TRBJ1-3; the D is unclear. CDR1 SGHTA and CDR2 FQGNSA come from the germline V gene. The CDR3 has 15 amino acids. The V end lost 5 bases, the J end lost 0 bases, and 11 bases lay between the germline ends.

This clonotype is judged medium-sized. The rearrangement joins TRBV4-1 to TRBJ1-5, with D tentatively TRBD1 (5 bases). CDR3 length: 16 residues. V lost 1 base, J lost 1 base, and 11 bases lay in between. The germline V gene encodes CDR1 MGHRA and CDR2 YSYEKL. This chain's CDR3 is CASSQGGGVSNQPQHF. CDR3 DNA sequence: TGCGCCAGCAGCCAAGGAGGAGGGGTGAGCAATCAGCCCCAGCATTTT.

The CDR3 DNA reads as TGTGCCAGTAGCGACTCGCCCGGGGGGGCGTATAACACCGGGGAGCTGTTTTTT. Encoded protein: CASSDSPGGAYNTGELFF. The chain joins TRBV6-5 to TRBJ2-2, with 8 bases that match TRBD2. Per germline, CDR1 MNHEY and CDR2 SVGAGI. V lost 9 bases, J lost 2 bases, and 17 bases stayed unmatched. The CDR3 sequence is 18 residues long.

This clonotype was recorded at least ten times. The rearrangement joins TRBV6-5 to TRBJ2-7, with TRBD2 matching 14 bases. CDR1 and CDR2 (germline): MNHEY, SVGAGI. CDR3 length equals 17 residues. Trimming removed 0 bases from V and 4 bases from J; junction bases left unmatched: 5. The CDR3 sequence is CASSYSDRLAGGYEQYF. For the CDR3, the DNA is TGTGCCAGCAGTTACTCCGATCGACTAGCGGGAGGGTACGAGCAGTACTTC.

The sample holds many counts of this clonotype. The chain employs TRBV29-1 and TRBJ2-3; either TRBD1 or TRBD2 may supply D (5 bases each). The CDR3 totals 15 residues. Germline loops: CDR1 SQVTM, CDR2 ANQGSEA. Trimming cost V 6 bases and J 2 bases, with 18 bases left between them. The CDR3: CSVSPRGTYTDTQYF. The CDR3 bases are TGCAGCGTGAGCCCCAGAGGGACCTACACAGATACGCAGTATTTT.

Note on this clonotype: A far larger clone is one nucleotide away, so this likely arose from a read error. This chain uses TRBV6-4 with TRBJ2-3; 8 bases map to TRBD1. Germline V CDR1 and CDR2: MRHNA, SNTAGT. CDR3 length equals 14 residues. V lost 6 bases to trimming and J lost 4 bases; unmatched junction nucleotides: 6. CDR3 nucleotide sequence: TGTGCCAGCAGCCCCCGGGACAGGTCAGATACGCAGTATTTT. It yields the protein CASSPRDRSDTQYF.

The chain links TRBV28 to TRBJ2-2; 8 positions agree with TRBD1. Germline lookup yields CDR1 MDHEN and CDR2 SYDVKM. The length of the CDR3 is 16 residues. CDR3 residues: CESSLFGTGTTGELFF. CDR3 DNA: TGTGAAAGCAGTTTATTCGGGACAGGTACCACCGGGGAGCTGTTTTTT.

This clonotype was recorded at least ten times. This sequence joins TRBV20-1 and TRBJ1-2; D ambiguous. Germline V CDR1 and CDR2: DFQATT, SNEGSKA (reference sequence). Trimming removed 4 bases from V and 4 bases from J, with 19 bases in between. The CDR3 covers 15 residues. The CDR3 region has the DNA TGCAGTGCTATTCGTCGGGAATCGTCTATCTATGGCTACACCTTC. This sequence encodes CSAIRRESSIYGYTF.

J is TRBJ2-7 and V is TRBV7-3; TRBD1 matches 8 bases. The trim removed 5 bases at V and 4 bases at J, leaving 10 bases unmatched. The CDR3 is made up of 15 amino acids. Germline V lookup: CDR1 SGHTA, CDR2 FQGTGA. CDR3 nucleotides: TGTGCCAGCAGCCCCAGCCGGGACAGGAGATACGAGCAGTACTTC. It specifies CASSPSRDRRYEQYF.

With regard to this clonotype: The CDR3 does not close with the conserved phenylalanine or tryptophan, likely indicating a read error. The rearrangement uses TRBV11-2 and TRBJ2-7, with D unresolved. Deletions cut 5 bases from V and 3 bases from J, with 8 bases between. CDR1 is SGHAT, CDR2 FQNNGV, per germline. The CDR3 has 12 residues. In DNA form, the CDR3 reads TGTGCCAGCAGCCCAACAGACTACGAGCAGTACCTC. It translates to CASSPTDYEQYL.

This clonotype was counted ten times or more. The rearrangement uses TRBV4-1 and TRBJ1-2; a weak D match, TRBD1 (5 bases). The germline V and J ends were trimmed by 4 bases and 6 bases, with 15 bases remaining between them. CDR3 length equals 14 residues. The germline V gene has CDR1 MGHRA and CDR2 YSYEKL. This CDR3 is CASSPRTLQDGYTF. DNA of the CDR3: TGCGCCAGCAGCCCGCGCACCCTACAGGATGGCTACACCTTC.

This clonotype occurred many times. V and J are TRBV20-1 and TRBJ1-3; D remains ambiguous. There are 14 residues in the CDR3. CDR1 DFQATT and CDR2 SNEGSKA come from the germline V gene (reference sequence). Between the trimmed V and J ends, which lost 3 bases and 0 bases, there was a span of 9 bases. The CDR3 sequence: CSASRTSSGNTIYF. The CDR3 DNA reads as TGCAGTGCTAGTAGGACGAGCTCTGGAAACACCATATATTTT.

This clonotype was seen repeatedly, ten times or more. The chain has TRBV20-1 and TRBJ2-5; TRBD2 aligns across 12 bases. The CDR3 length is 15 residues. Germline lookup yields CDR1 DFQATT and CDR2 SNEGSKA (reference sequence). The ends lost 3 bases at V and 2 bases at J; junction bases unmatched: 4. The CDR3 loop is CSARRTSGIQETQYF. The CDR3 DNA reads TGCAGTGCTAGGCGGACTAGCGGGATACAAGAGACCCAGTACTTC.

This clonotype was recorded at least ten times. The V gene is TRBV2, the J gene TRBJ2-7; D unclear. Trimming left V 4 bases short and J 6 bases short, with 13 bases between. Germline assignment: CDR1 SNHLY and CDR2 FYNNEI. This CDR3 has 13 residues. CDR3 in amino acids: CASSGTQRSEQYF. The CDR3 DNA follows: TGTGCCAGCAGTGGAACTCAAAGAAGCGAGCAGTACTTC. The variable domain in full, with the rest retrieved from reference TRBV2 and TRBJ2-7, is EPEVTQTPSHQVTQMGQEVILRCVPISNHLYFYWYRQILGQKVEFLVSFYNNEISEKSEIFDDQFSVERPDGSNFTLKIRSTKLEDSAMYFCASSGTQRSEQYFGPGTRLTVT.

Many counts were recorded for this clonotype. The chain has TRBV2 and TRBJ1-1; 7 nucleotides align to TRBD1. V shed 2 bases, J shed 10 bases, and the junction held 10 bases outside the gene matches. Germline V gene data show CDR1 as SNHLY and CDR2 as FYNNEI. The CDR3 spans 14 residues. CDR3 in DNA: TGTGCCAGCAGTGAAAATAGGGCAGGGGGAAGAGCTTTCTTT. Translation gives CASSENRAGGRAFF.

This chain joins TRBV11-2 and TRBJ2-3; a weak D match, TRBD2 (5 bases). The CDR3 totals 17 residues. Germline values: CDR1 SGHAT, CDR2 FQNNGV. With 2 bases removed from V and 1 base from J, the gap between germline ends came to 16 bases. The CDR3 region is CASSLTGTIGGTDTQYF. The CDR3 DNA sequence: TGTGCCAGCAGCTTAACTGGTACTATCGGGGGCACAGATACGCAGTATTTT.

Concerning this clonotype itself: This may stem from a read error, because a much larger clone lies one nucleotide away. The rearrangement joins TRBV7-9 to TRBJ2-7; D may match TRBD1 or TRBD2 (5 bases each). CDR1 and CDR2 (germline): SEHNR, FQNEAQ (reference sequence). The CDR3 length is 12 residues. Trimming removed 4 bases at V and 6 bases at J, with 10 bases between. CDR3 DNA sequence: TGTGCCAGCAGCTGTGGGACCGGCGAGCAGTACTTC. Translated, it gives CASSCGTGEQYF. The full variable domain, rest sourced from reference TRBV7-9 and TRBJ2-7, is DTGVSQNPRHKITKRGQNVTFRCDPISEHNRLYWYRQTLGQGPEFLTYFQNEAQLEKSRLLSDRFSAERPKGSFSTLEIQRTEQGDSAMYLCASSCGTGEQYFGPGTRLTVT.

To note about this clonotype: This may stem from a read error, because a much larger clone lies one nucleotide away. The chain uses TRBV6-2 or TRBV6-3 and TRBJ2-7; D is uncertain. The V end lost 4 bases, the J end lost 4 bases, and 5 bases lay between the germline ends. This CDR3 is 11 amino acids long. Germline V gene data show CDR1 as MNHEY and CDR2 as SVGEGT. The CDR3 DNA reads as TGTGCCAGCAGTTCATTATACGAGCAGTACTTC. Its translation is CASSSLYEQYF.

Of note for this clonotype: A much larger clone lies a single base off, so this may be a read error. V usage is TRBV9 and J usage is TRBJ2-7; no definite D call. Per germline, CDR1 SGDLS and CDR2 YYNGEE. The CDR3 runs 15 residues. CDR3 sequence: CANSVGPDGQSEQYF. CDR3 nucleotides: TGTGCCAACAGCGTAGGACCGGATGGGCAATCCGAGCAGTACTTC. The complete variable domain, with remaining parts taken from reference TRBV9 and TRBJ2-7, reads DSGVTQTPKHLITATGQRVTLRCSPRSGDLSVYWYQQSLDQGLQFLIQYYNGEERAKGNILERFSAQQFPDLHSELNLSSLELGDSALYFCANSVGPDGQSEQYFGPGTRLTVT.